Each of the 20 T cell receptor beta chains below was sequenced from the same sample in a study of T cells in Graves' hyperthyroidism and ophthalmopathy. Amplified regions were TCR beta CDR3 sequences from RNA transcripts. TCR CDR3 underwent first-round RT-PCR with the HTBI primer set. One entry per CDR3 protein results from TCRdb running MiXCR on the multiplex PCR reads. The sample holds around 600,000 distinct CDR3 sequences; roughly 15% are singletons and the top ten take under 15%. Sequencing was performed on blood. Receptor source: a woman aged 50 to 60 with Graves' ophthalmopathy.

This clonotype occurred many times. V gene TRBV24-1 combines with J gene TRBJ2-3; D may correspond to TRBD1 or TRBD2 (7 bases each). Germline lookup yields CDR1 KGHDR and CDR2 SFDVKD. CDR3 length: 15 amino acids. The germline V and J ends were trimmed by 2 bases and 3 bases, with 11 bases remaining between them. CDR3 residues: CATSDSGGGTDTQYF. Here the CDR3 DNA reads TGTGCCACCAGTGATTCAGGGGGGGGTACAGATACGCAGTATTTT.

This clonotype was observed at least ten times. This chain connects TRBV3-1 to TRBJ1-5; D is ambiguous. This CDR3 spans 14 amino acids. Germline V gene lookup returns CDR1 LGHDT and CDR2 YNNKEL (reference sequence). V lost 1 base, J lost 5 bases, and 9 bases lay in between. DNA of the CDR3: TGTGCCAGCAGCCAAGGCAGTTGGGATCAGCCCCAGCATTTT. Protein: CASSQGSWDQPQHF.

This clonotype turned up a few times. The chain is built from TRBV28 and TRBJ1-2, with D unclear. Germline assignment: CDR1 MDHEN and CDR2 SYDVKM. This CDR3 comprises 14 residues. V was trimmed by 1 base and J by 3 bases, leaving 9 bases between them. The chain's CDR3 is CASSLFLDHYGYTF. CDR3 in DNA: TGTGCCAGCAGTTTATTTCTGGACCACTATGGCTACACCTTC.

This clonotype was observed many times. CDR3 in DNA: TGTGCCAGCAGTTCCTCAGGACTAGCGTTCTTCAACAATGAGCAGTTCTTC. It codes for CASSSSGLAFFNNEQFF. The chain links TRBV6-2 or TRBV6-3 to TRBJ2-1, with 9 bases that match TRBD2. Losses at the gene ends were 4 bases for V and 5 bases for J; bases not matched to a gene: 12. CDR3 length equals 17 residues. Germline V gene data show CDR1 as MNHEY and CDR2 as SVGEGT.

With respect to this clonotype: One end of the junction does not line up with germline, which may come from a read error. The chain links TRBV6-1 to TRBJ2-1, with a possible D match to TRBD1 (5 bases). The CDR3 loop spans 15 amino acids. Germline V gene lookup returns CDR1 MNHNS and CDR2 SASEGT. In DNA form, the CDR3 reads TGCGCCAGCAGTTCACCCGGGCAGGGTGGGAATGAGCAGTTCTTC. Translated: CASSSPGQGGNEQFF.

This clonotype appeared many times. The chain uses TRBV11-2 and TRBJ2-4; D perhaps matches TRBD1 (5 bases). Looked up from germline, CDR1 is SGHAT and CDR2 is FQNNGV. V gave up 5 bases and J gave up 3 bases, with 14 bases separating them. CDR3 size: 15 residues. CDR3 residues: CASSPRTFDKNIQYF. In DNA, the CDR3 is TGTGCCAGCAGCCCGAGGACATTTGACAAAAACATTCAGTACTTC. Combining the CDR3 with reference TRBV11-2 and TRBJ2-4 gives the whole variable domain EAGVAQSPRYKIIEKRQSVAFWCNPISGHATLYWYQQILGQGPKLLIQFQNNGVVDDSQLPKDRFSAERLKGVDSTLKIQPAKLEDSAVYLCASSPRTFDKNIQYFGAGTRLSVL.

This clonotype was seen repeatedly, ten times or more. This chain uses TRBV7-2 with TRBJ2-7; 7 bases align to TRBD1. V trimming: 5 bases; J trimming: 5 bases; junction bases outside the gene matches: 12. The CDR3 has 15 residues. CDR1 and CDR2 (germline): SGHTA, FQGNSA. In DNA, the CDR3 is TGTGCCAGCAGCCAAGGACAGGTTTCTTCTCACGAGCAGTACTTC. This encodes CASSQGQVSSHEQYF.

There are a few counts of this clonotype. CDR3 protein: CASSPSHGTGYGYTF. CDR3 bases: TGTGCCAGCAGTCCATCTCACGGGACAGGATATGGCTACACCTTC. This chain uses TRBV28 with TRBJ1-2; 8 bases align to TRBD1. The germline CDR1 and CDR2 sequences are MDHEN and SYDVKM. The J segment lost 5 bases and the V segment lost 5 bases, leaving 10 bases of the junction unmatched. This CDR3 is 15 amino acids long.

This clonotype appeared many times. This chain joins TRBV30 and TRBJ1-6; D remains ambiguous. The CDR3 is 12 residues long. The V end lost 4 bases, the J end lost 9 bases, and 10 bases lay between the germline ends. Germline loops: CDR1 GTSNPN, CDR2 SVGIG (reference sequence). The CDR3 sequence: CAWNNVGSPLHF. As DNA, the CDR3 is TGTGCCTGGAATAATGTCGGTTCACCCCTCCACTTT.

This rearrangement joins TRBV19 to TRBJ2-2; TRBD2 agrees at 10 bases. CDR3 length: 17 amino acids. J gave up 0 bases and V 4 bases, and 5 bases lay outside the gene matches. Germline assignment: CDR1 LNHDA and CDR2 SQIVND (reference sequence). The DNA of the CDR3 is TGTGCCAGTAGTAAACTAGCGGGAAGCGCGAACACCGGGGAGCTGTTTTTT. Protein product: CASSKLAGSANTGELFF. Combining the CDR3 with reference TRBV19 and TRBJ2-2 gives the whole variable domain DGGITQSPKYLFRKEGQNVTLSCEQNLNHDAMYWYRQDPGQGLRLIYYSQIVNDFQKGDIAEGYSVSREKKESFPLTVTSAQKNPTAFYLCASSKLAGSANTGELFFGEGSRLTVL.

The V call is TRBV7-8, the J call TRBJ2-5, with no clear D. Trimming removed 1 base from V and 4 bases from J, with 13 bases in between. The CDR3 has 15 amino acids. CDR1 and CDR2 from the germline V gene are SGHVS and FQNEAQ. CDR3 DNA sequence: TGTGCCAGCAGCTTAGATCCCCTGGCATTAGAGACCCAGTACTTC. It is translated as CASSLDPLALETQYF.

The chain is built from TRBV6-2 or TRBV6-3 and TRBJ1-5; D possibly corresponds to TRBD1 (6 bases). V lost 6 bases and J lost 4, with 13 bases in between. The CDR3 totals 14 residues. CDR1 is MNHEY, CDR2 SVGEGT, per germline. In DNA, the CDR3 is TGTGCCAGCAGACCGGACAGCACTAATCAGCCCCAGCATTTT. Protein sequence: CASRPDSTNQPQHF.

This clonotype was seen repeatedly, ten times or more. The CDR3 loop is CASSEAGEGTRRAYEQYF. CDR3 nucleotides: TGTGCCAGCAGTGAAGCGGGGGAGGGGACTAGGAGGGCCTACGAGCAGTACTTC. The rearrangement links TRBV6-1 to TRBJ2-7; TRBD2 matches 8 bases. Unmatched junction bases numbered 12, after V lost 0 bases and J lost 2 bases. The CDR3 length is 18 residues. Germline V gene lookup returns CDR1 MNHNS and CDR2 SASEGT.

This clonotype was seen many times. V usage is TRBV7-2 and J usage is TRBJ1-1; D is uncertain. The V end was cut by 2 bases, the J end by 8 bases, with 12 bases between. This CDR3 region has 13 residues. The germline V gene has CDR1 SGHTA and CDR2 FQGNSA. The CDR3: CASSLSLELEAFF. As DNA, the CDR3 is TGTGCCAGCAGCTTATCCCTAGAGTTAGAAGCTTTCTTT. The full variable domain, with the rest looked up from reference TRBV7-2 and TRBJ1-1, is GAGVSQSPSNKVTEKGKDVELRCDPISGHTALYWYRQSLGQGLEFLIYFQGNSAPDKSGLPSDRFSAERTGGSVSTLTIQRTQQEDSAVYLCASSLSLELEAFFGQGTRLTVV.

This clonotype was seen a few times. This rearrangement joins TRBV4-1 to TRBJ2-3; 7 positions agree with TRBD2. Germline CDR1 and CDR2: MGHRA and YSYEKL. Germline trimming cut 1 base from V and 5 bases from J; bases unmatched to any gene: 9. The CDR3 runs to 16 residues. The CDR3 DNA reads as TGCGCCAGCAGCCAAGGTGGGAGCGGGATTAGAGATACGCAGTATTTT. Its translation: CASSQGGSGIRDTQYF.

As regards this clonotype: A much larger clone differs by one base, so this may be a read error. This chain uses TRBV5-1 with TRBJ2-5, with TRBD2 matching over 11 bases. The CDR3 has 14 amino acids. CDR1 and CDR2 (germline): SGHRS, YFSETQ. The CDR3 nucleotides are TGTGCCAGCAGCTCTAGCGGGAGGCGGGAGACCCAGTACTTC. Translation gives CASSSSGRRETQYF.

This clonotype was detected ten times or more. The V and J genes are TRBV7-7 and TRBJ1-1; D is uncertain. Trimming took off 4 bases at V and 0 bases at J, with 6 bases between the two ends. The CDR3 is 13 residues long. Germline V CDR1 and CDR2: SSHAT, FNYEAQ (reference sequence). The CDR3 loop reads CASSSGLNTEAFF. The DNA for the CDR3 is TGTGCCAGCAGCTCAGGATTGAACACTGAAGCTTTCTTT.

This clonotype was seen ten or more times. This sequence joins TRBV7-6 and TRBJ2-1; TRBD1 is a possible D gene (5 bases). Trimming pared 5 bases from V and 6 bases from J, leaving 8 bases between. Germline CDR1 is SGHVS and CDR2 is FNYEAQ. The CDR3 is 12 residues long. In nucleotides, the CDR3 is TGTGCCAGCAGCGCCGACAGCAATGAGCAGTTCTTC. Translating it yields CASSADSNEQFF.

This clonotype showed up many times. The genes are TRBV7-8 and TRBJ2-3; 14 bases are shared with TRBD2. Losses at the gene ends were 4 bases for V and 1 base for J; bases not matched to a gene: 7. Germline-derived CDR1 and CDR2 are SGHVS and FQNEAQ. The CDR3 extends over 18 amino acids. CDR3 DNA: TGTGCCAGCAGCTCGGGACTAGCGGGAGCGGTGGGCACAGATACGCAGTATTTT. Residues: CASSSGLAGAVGTDTQYF.

Many counts were recorded for this clonotype. The genes are TRBV5-5 and TRBJ2-3, with 8 bases identical to TRBD2. The CDR3 is 15 amino acids. Trimming at V came to 4 bases and at J to 0 bases, leaving 4 bases not matched to a gene. Germline CDR1 is SGHKS and CDR2 is YYEKEE (reference sequence). CDR3 in amino acids: CASSRSGSSTDTQYF. The CDR3 nucleotides are TGTGCCAGCAGCCGCAGCGGGAGTAGCACAGATACGCAGTATTTT.